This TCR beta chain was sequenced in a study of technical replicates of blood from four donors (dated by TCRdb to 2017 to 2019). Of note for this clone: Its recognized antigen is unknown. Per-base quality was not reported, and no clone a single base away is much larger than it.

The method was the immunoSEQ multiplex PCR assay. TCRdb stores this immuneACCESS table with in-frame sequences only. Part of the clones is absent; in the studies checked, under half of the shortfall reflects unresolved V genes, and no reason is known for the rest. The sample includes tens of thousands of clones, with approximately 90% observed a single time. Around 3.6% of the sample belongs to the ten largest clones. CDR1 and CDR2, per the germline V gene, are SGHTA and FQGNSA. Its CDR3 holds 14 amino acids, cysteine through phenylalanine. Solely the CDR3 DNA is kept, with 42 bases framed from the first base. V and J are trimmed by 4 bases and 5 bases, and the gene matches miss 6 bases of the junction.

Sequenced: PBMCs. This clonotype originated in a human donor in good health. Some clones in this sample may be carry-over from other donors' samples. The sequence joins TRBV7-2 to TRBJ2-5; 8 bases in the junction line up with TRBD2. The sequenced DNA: TGTGCCAGCAGCTCGAGCGGGGGCAGGGAGACCCAGTACTTC. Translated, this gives CASSSSGGRETQYF.